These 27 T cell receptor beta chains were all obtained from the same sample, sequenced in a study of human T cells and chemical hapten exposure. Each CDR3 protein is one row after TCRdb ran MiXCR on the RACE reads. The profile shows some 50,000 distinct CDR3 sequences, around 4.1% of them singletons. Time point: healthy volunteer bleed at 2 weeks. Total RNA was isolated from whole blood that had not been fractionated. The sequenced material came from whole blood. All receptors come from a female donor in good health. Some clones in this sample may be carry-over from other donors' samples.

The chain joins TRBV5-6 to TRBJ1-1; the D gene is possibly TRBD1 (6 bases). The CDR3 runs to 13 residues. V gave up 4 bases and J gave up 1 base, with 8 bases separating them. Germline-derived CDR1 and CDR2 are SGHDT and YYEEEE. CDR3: CASSQTGNTEAFF. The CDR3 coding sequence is TGTGCCAGCAGCCAGACAGGGAACACTGAAGCTTTCTTT.

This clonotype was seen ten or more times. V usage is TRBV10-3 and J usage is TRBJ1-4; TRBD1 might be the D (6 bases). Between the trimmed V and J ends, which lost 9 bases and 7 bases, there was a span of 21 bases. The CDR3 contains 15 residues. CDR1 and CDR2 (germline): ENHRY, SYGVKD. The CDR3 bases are TGTGCCATTGGACTAACAGGGACGGCTAGTGAAAAACTGTTTTTT. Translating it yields CAIGLTGTASEKLFF.

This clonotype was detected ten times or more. DNA of the CDR3: TGTGCCAGCATCAATTCCGGAGGGAATAATGAAAAACTGTTTTTT. As protein: CASINSGGNNEKLFF. J is TRBJ1-4 and V is TRBV12-3 or TRBV12-4; no definite D call. The CDR3 has 15 amino acids. V was cut by 7 bases and J by 4 bases, with 16 bases left in between.

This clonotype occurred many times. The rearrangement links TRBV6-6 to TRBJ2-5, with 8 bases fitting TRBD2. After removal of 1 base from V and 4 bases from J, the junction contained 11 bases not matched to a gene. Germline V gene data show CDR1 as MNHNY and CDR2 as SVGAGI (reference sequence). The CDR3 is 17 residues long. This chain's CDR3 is CASSYYARTSRGETQYF. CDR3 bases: TGTGCCAGCAGTTACTACGCCCGGACTAGCAGGGGAGAGACCCAGTACTTC.

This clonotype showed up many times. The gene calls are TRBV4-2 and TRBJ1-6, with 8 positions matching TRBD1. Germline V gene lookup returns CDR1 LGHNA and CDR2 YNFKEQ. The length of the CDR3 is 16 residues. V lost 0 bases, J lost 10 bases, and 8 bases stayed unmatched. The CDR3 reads CASSQDLQGAGSPLHF. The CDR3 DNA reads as TGTGCCAGCAGCCAAGATTTGCAGGGGGCAGGCTCACCCCTCCACTTT.

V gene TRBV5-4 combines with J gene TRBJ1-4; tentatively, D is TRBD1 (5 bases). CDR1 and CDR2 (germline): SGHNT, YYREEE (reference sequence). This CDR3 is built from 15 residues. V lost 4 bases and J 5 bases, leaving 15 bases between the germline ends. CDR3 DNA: TGTGCCAGCAGCCCCGGGGCCCCGCGGAATGAAAAACTGTTTTTT. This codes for CASSPGAPRNEKLFF.

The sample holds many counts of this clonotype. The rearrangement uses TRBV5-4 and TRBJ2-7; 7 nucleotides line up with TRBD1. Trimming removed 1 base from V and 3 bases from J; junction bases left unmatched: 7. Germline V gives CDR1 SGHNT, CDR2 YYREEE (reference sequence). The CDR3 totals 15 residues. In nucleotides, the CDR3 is TGTGCCAGCAGCTTGCCCGGGACAGACCACTACGAGCAGTACTTC. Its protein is CASSLPGTDHYEQYF.

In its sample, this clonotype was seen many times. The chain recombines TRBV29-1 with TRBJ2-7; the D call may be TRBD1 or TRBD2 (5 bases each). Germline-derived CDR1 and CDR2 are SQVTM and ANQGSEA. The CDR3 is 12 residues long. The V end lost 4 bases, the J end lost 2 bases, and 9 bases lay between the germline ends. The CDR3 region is CSVVGTAYEQYF. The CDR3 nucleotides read TGCAGCGTTGTAGGGACGGCCTACGAGCAGTACTTC.

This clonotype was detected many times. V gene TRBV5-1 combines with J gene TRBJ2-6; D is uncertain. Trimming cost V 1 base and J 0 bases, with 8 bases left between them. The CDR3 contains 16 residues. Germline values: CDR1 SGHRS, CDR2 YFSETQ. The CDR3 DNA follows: TGCGCCAGCAGCTTGCCCCCGGTCTCTGGGGCCAACGTCCTGACTTTC. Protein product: CASSLPPVSGANVLTF.

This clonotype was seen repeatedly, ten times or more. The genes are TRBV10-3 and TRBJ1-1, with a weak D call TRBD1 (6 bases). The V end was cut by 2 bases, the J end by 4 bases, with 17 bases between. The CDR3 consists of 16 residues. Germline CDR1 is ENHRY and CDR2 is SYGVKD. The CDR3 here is CAISERGNGGGTEAFF. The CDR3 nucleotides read TGTGCCATCAGTGAGAGGGGGAACGGAGGGGGCACTGAAGCTTTCTTT.

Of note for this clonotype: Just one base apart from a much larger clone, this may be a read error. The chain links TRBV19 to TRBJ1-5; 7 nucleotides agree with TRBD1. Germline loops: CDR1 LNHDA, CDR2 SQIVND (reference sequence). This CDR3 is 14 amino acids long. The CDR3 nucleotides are TGTGCCAGTAGTTCCCACAGGGGCAATCAGCCCCAGAATTTT. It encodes CASSSHRGNQPQNF.

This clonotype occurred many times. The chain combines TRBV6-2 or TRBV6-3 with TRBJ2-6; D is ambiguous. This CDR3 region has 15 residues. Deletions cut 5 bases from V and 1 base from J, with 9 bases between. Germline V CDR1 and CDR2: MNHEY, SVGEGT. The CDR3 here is CASSRVRSGANVLTF. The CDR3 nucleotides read TGTGCCAGCAGTCGGGTGAGGTCTGGGGCCAACGTCCTGACTTTC.

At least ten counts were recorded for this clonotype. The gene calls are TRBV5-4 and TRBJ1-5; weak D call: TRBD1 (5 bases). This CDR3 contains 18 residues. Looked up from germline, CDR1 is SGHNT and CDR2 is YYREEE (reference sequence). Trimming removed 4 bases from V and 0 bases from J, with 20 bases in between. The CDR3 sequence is CASSPIDEAGISNQPQHF. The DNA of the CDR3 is TGTGCCAGCAGCCCCATTGATGAGGCAGGGATTAGCAATCAGCCCCAGCATTTT.

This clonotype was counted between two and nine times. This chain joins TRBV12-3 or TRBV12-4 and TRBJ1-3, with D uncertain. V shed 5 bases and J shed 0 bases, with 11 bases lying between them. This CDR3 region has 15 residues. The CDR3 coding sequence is TGTGCCAGCAGTAAATTACTGCGCTCTGGAAACACCATATATTTT. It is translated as CASSKLLRSGNTIYF.

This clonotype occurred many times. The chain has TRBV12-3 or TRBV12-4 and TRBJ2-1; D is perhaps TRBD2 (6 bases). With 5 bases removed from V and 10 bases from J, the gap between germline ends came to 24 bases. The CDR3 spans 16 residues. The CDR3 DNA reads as TGTGCCAGCAGTCCCCCCTCTCGGCCCTCTAGCGTGGAGCAGTTCTTC. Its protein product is CASSPPSRPSSVEQFF.

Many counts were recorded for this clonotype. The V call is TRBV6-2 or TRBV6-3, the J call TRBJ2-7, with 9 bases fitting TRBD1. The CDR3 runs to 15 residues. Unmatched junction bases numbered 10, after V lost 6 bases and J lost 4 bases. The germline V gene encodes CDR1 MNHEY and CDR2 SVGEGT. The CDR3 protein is CASSALTGGVYEQYF. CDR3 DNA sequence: TGTGCCAGCAGCGCTCTTACAGGGGGCGTGTACGAGCAGTACTTC.

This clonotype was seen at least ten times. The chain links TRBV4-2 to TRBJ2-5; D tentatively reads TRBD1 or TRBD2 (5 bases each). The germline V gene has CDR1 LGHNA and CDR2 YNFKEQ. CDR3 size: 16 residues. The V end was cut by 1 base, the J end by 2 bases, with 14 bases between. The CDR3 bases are TGTGCCAGCAGCCAAGGCGACGGGACGGATCAAGAGACCCAGTACTTC. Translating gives CASSQGDGTDQETQYF.

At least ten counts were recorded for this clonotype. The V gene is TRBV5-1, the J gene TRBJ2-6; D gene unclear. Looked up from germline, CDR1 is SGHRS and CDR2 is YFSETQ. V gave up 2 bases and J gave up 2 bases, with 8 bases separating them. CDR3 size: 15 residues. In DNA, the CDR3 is TGCGCCAGCAGCTTCACAACCACTGGGGCCAACGTCCTGACTTTC. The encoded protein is CASSFTTTGANVLTF.

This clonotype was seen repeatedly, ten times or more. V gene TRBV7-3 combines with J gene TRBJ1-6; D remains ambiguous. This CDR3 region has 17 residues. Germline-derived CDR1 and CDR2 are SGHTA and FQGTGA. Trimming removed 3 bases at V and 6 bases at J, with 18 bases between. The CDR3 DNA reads TGTGCCAGCAGCTTTGCCAGACGATCGGCTACTAATTCACCCCTCCACTTT. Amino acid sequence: CASSFARRSATNSPLHF. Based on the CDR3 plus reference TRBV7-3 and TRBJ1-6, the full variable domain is GAGVSQTPSNKVTEKGKYVELRCDPISGHTALYWYRQSLGQGPEFLIYFQGTGAADDSGLPNDRFFAVRPEGSVSTLKIQRTERGDSAVYLCASSFARRSATNSPLHFGNGTRLTVT.

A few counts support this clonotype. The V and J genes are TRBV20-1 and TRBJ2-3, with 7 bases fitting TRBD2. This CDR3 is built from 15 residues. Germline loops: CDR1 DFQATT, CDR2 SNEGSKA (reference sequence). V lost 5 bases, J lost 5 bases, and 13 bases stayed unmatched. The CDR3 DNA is TGCAGTGCTCCTCCTTTGAGCGGGGTTTTAGATACGCAGTATTTT. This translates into CSAPPLSGVLDTQYF.

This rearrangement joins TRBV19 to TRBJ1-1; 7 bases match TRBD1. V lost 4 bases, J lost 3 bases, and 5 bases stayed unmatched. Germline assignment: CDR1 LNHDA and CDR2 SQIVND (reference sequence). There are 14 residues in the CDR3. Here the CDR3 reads CASSRSQGYTEAFF. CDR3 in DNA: TGTGCCAGTAGTAGATCACAGGGGTACACTGAAGCTTTCTTT.

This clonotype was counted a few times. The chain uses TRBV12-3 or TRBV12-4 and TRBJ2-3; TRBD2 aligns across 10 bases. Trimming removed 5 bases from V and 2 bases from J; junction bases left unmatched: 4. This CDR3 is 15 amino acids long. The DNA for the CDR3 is TGTGCCAGCAGTAGAGGACTAGCGGTCACAGATACGCAGTATTTT. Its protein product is CASSRGLAVTDTQYF.

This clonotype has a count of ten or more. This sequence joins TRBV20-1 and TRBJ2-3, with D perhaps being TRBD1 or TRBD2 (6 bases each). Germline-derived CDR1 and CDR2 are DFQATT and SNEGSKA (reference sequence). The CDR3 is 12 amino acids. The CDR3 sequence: CSKKGGGGTQYF. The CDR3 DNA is TGCTCAAAGAAGGGGGGAGGAGGCACGCAGTATTTT.

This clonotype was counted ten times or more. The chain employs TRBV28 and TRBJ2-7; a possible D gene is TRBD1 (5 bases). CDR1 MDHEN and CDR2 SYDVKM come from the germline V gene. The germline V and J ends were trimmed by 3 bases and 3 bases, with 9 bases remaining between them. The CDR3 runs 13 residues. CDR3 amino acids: CASSFAGYYEQYF. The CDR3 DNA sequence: TGTGCCAGCAGTTTCGCAGGGTACTACGAGCAGTACTTC.

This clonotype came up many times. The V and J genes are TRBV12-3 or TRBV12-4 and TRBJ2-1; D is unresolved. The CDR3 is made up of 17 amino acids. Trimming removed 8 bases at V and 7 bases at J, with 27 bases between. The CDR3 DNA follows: TGTGCCAGCGCTTCTTACGCCCACGCGTTTCCGATAAATGAGCAGTTCTTC. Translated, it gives CASASYAHAFPINEQFF.

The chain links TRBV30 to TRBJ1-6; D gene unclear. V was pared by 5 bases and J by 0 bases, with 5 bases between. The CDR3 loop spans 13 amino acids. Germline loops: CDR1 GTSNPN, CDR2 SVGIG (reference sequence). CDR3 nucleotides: TGTGCCTGGCGGGCCTCCTATAATTCACCCCTCCACTTT. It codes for CAWRASYNSPLHF.

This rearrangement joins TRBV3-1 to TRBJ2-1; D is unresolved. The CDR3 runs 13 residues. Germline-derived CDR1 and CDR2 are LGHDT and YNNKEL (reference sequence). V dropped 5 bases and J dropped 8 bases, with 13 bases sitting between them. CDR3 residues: CASSSRAMYEQFF. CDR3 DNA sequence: TGTGCCAGCAGCAGCCGTGCAATGTATGAGCAGTTCTTC.